This paragraph covers one T cell receptor beta chain sequence. Antigen specificity is unknown. They isolated at least 6 million PBMCs from each sample. CDR3 length equals 14 residues. V dropped 6 bases and J dropped 4; count of bases not matched to a gene: 6. A sample-barcoded 5' primer and a J-beta primer mix were used in a second PCR of about 7 to 12 cycles. A template-switch adaptor with 12 random nucleotides tagged each cDNA molecule. Each CDR3 protein is one row after TCRdb ran MiXCR on the 5' RACE reads. The sample has some 1.5 million distinct CDR3 sequences; 28% are singletons. The sample belongs to a study of blood T cells in healthy people across ages. Findings of the study overall: Relative to aged donors, long-lived donors carried more naive CD4+ cells and displayed higher diversity. Reliance upon unsorted PBMCs precluded definitive naive versus antigen-experienced comparison.

The sequenced sample was blood. This TCR was recovered from a woman aged 30 to 39 in good health. The rearrangement links TRBV12-3 or TRBV12-4 to TRBJ1-5; 7 nucleotides match TRBD1. The CDR3 reads CASSTTGQNQPQHF. The CDR3 DNA follows: TGTGCCAGCAGCACGACAGGGCAAAATCAGCCCCAGCATTTT.